Listed below are T cell receptor delta chains from one sample, sequenced in a study of Vδ1+ human thymocytes. TCRdb redid clone calling on the multiplex PCR reads using CATT. This sample carries around 60,000 delta-chain clones, roughly 16% of them seen once, and the ten largest clones take around 0.37%. Sequenced sample: Vdelta1+ gamma-delta thymocytes from the thymus. These receptors were obtained from a girl in the first two years of life who had congenital heart surgery. Both conserved end residues are part of each CDR3. Fields, in order: clone size, D gene, V gene, J gene, CDR3 DNA, CDR3 protein. D genes are given only for firm matches. Size values are once, few and many counts, or a class for expanded clones, and some rows have none.

few	.	TRDV1	TRDJ1	TGTGCTCTTGGGGAACTAAACCATTTGGAGGCCATAACGTACACCGATAAACTCATCTTT	CALGELNHLEAITYTDKLIF
.	.	TRDV1	TRDJ1	TGTGCTCTTGGGGAACTGGACTACGGCTCTGATAAACTCATCTTT	CALGELDYGSDKLIF
.	.	TRDV1	TRDJ1	TGTGCTCTTGGGGAACTAGCGTCTCTGGGACTTAAACTCATCTTT	CALGELASLGLKLIF
few	TRDD3	TRDV1	TRDJ1	TGTGCTCTTGGGGAACAGGGGCTCCTAAAGGAGGTCTGGGGGATAATCACCGATAAACTCATCTTT	CALGEQGLLKEVWGIITDKLIF
few	TRDD3	TRDV1	TRDJ1	TGTGCTCTTGGGTCAAGATTTGGGCTGGGGGACACCGATAAACTCATCTTT	CALGSRFGLGDTDKLIF
few	.	TRDV2	TRDJ1	TGTGCCTGGGCAAGAGGGCTTGGGTCAACGGCACGTCGGGAGTACACCGATAAACTCATCTTT	CAWARGLGSTARREYTDKLIF
few	TRDD2	TRDV1	TRDJ1	TGTGCTCTTGGGGAACCATGGGCCTTCCTACGAGGGCTGGAGCTCCACACCGATAAACTCATCTTT	CALGEPWAFLRGLELHTDKLIF
.	.	TRDV1	TRDJ1	TGTGCTCTTGGGGCCCGGCCTTCCCAGGATGGACCTAAGGGTACCGATAAACTCATCTTT	CALGARPSQDGPKGTDKLIF
few	TRDD3	TRDV1	TRDJ1	TGTGCTCTTGAGGAATTAAGCATCGGGCCCTGGCCTGGGGGACCGGTGTACACCGATAAACTCATCTTT	CALEELSIGPWPGGPVYTDKLIF
few	.	TRDV1	TRDJ1	TGTGCTCTTGGGGGACCACCCTGGCGGGGTCGCACCGATAAACTCATCTTT	CALGGPPWRGRTDKLIF
few	.	TRDV1	TRDJ1	TGTGCTCTTGGGGAACCTCTTGAATTCCTACGGGGATACTACACCGATAAACTCATCTTT	CALGEPLEFLRGYYTDKLIF
.	.	TRDV1	TRDJ1	TGTGCTCTTGGGGAGGGAGTCGCAGGGGGAAGGACCGATAAACTCATCTTT	CALGEGVAGGRTDKLIF
.	.	TRDV1	TRDJ1	TGTGCTCTTGGGGAACTAGGGTGTTCGGCGGATAAACTCATCTTT	CALGELGCSADKLIF
.	TRDD3	TRDV1	TRDJ1	TGTGCTCTTGGGGATCAAGACCCAGGTCGGCGTACTGGGGGATGGTCCGATAAACTCATCTTT	CALGDQDPGRRTGGWSDKLIF
few	.	TRDV1	TRDJ1	TGTGCTCTTGGGGTGCCTTCCGAAGGTGTGACCGATAAACTCATCTTT	CALGVPSEGVTDKLIF
few	TRDD3	TRDV1	TRDJ1	TGTGCTCTTGGGGAATTCCTAGAGGTAACTGGGGGATACGACACCGATAAACTCATCTTT	CALGEFLEVTGGYDTDKLIF
few	TRDD3	TRDV1	TRDJ1	TGTGCTCTTGGGGAACCCGACCGCCTCCTACGTGTGCTACAGATAGCAGGCCTGGGGGATACGACTTACACCGATAAACTCATCTTT	CALGEPDRLLRVLQIAGLGDTTYTDKLIF
few	TRDD3	TRDV1	TRDJ1	TGTGCTCTTGGGGAACAGCTACGAGGGATACGCGTCACCGATAAACTCATCTTT	CALGEQLRGIRVTDKLIF
.	TRDD3	TRDV1	TRDJ1	TGTGCTCTTGGGGAAAAATCCTTTAGCCTGGGGGATACGCCCGATAAACTCATCTTT	CALGEKSFSLGDTPDKLIF
.	.	TRDV1	TRDJ1	TGTGCTCTTGGGGAAGGCTCCCATCACACCAATAAACTCATCTTT	CALGEGSHHTNKLIF
few	.	TRDV1	TRDJ1	TGTGCTCTTGGGGCCCATTCCGGCTACACCGATAAACTCATCTTT	CALGAHSGYTDKLIF
few	.	TRDV1	TRDJ1	TGTGCTCTTGGGGGGCCCCATCTGAGGGATAAACTCATCTTT	CALGGPHLRDKLIF
.	TRDD3	TRDV1	TRDJ1	TGTGCTCTTGGGGTCAGCAGGATATCCTTTGTCGTACTGGGGGATTTGGCGTACACCGATAAACTCATCTTT	CALGVSRISFVVLGDLAYTDKLIF
.	TRDD3	TRDV1	TRDJ1	TGTGCTCTTGGGCAAATCCTAAATTGGGGGATACGCCCCTCATACACCGATAAACTCATCTTT	CALGQILNWGIRPSYTDKLIF
few	TRDD3	TRDV1	TRDJ1	TGTGCTCTTGGGGACCGACCCCTGGGGGATACGTGGAGACATGAGACCGATAAACTCATCTTT	CALGDRPLGDTWRHETDKLIF
.	TRDD3	TRDV1	TRDJ1	TGTGCTCTTGGGGAACTACTTCTACTACTGGGGGATAGGAAACTCATCTTT	CALGELLLLLGDRKLIF
few	TRDD3	TRDV2	TRDJ1	TGTGCCTGTGACCAACTGGGGGTCACGGCCACCGATAAACTCATCTTT	CACDQLGVTATDKLIF
.	.	TRDV1	TRDJ1	TGTGCTCTTGGGGAACTAGGGGTTTGGGCCTACATGGCTGGGGCCGATAAACTCATCTTT	CALGELGVWAYMAGADKLIF
.	TRDD3	TRDV1	TRDJ1	TGTGCTCTTGGGGAAGATCGGGGATACGGGAACACCGATAAACTCATCTTT	CALGEDRGYGNTDKLIF
few	TRDD3	TRDV1	TRDJ1	TGTGCTCTTGGGGAACAAGATCTTCCTTCACCTTACTGGGGGCCATACACCGATAAACTCATCTTT	CALGEQDLPSPYWGPYTDKLIF
few	TRDD3	TRDV1	TRDJ1	TGTGCTCTTGGGGAACTTCTCTGCCCCCGACTGGGGGATACCCGGTACACCGATAAACTCATCTTT	CALGELLCPRLGDTRYTDKLIF
few	TRDD3	TRDV1	TRDJ1	TGTGCTCTTGGGCTACCTCTTCCGTACTGGGGGATATGGGACACCGATAAACTCATCTTT	CALGLPLPYWGIWDTDKLIF
few	TRDD3	TRDV1	TRDJ1	TGTGCTCTTGGGGAAAGGGCTCAACCTACAAGTGGGGGATTTCCCACTAAACTCATCTTT	CALGERAQPTSGGFPTKLIF
.	.	TRDV2	TRDJ1	TGTGCCTGTTCCGGGATCCCGCCATCACGTTATCCCAAACTCATCTTT	CACSGIPPSRYPKLIF
.	TRDD3	TRDV1	TRDJ1	TGTGCTCTTGGGGACCTAGCCTTCCGAGCGGGGGATACGAGGAGATACACCGATAAACTCATCTTT	CALGDLAFRAGDTRRYTDKLIF
.	TRDD3	TRDV1	TRDJ1	TGTGCTCTTGGGGAACTAACACTCACTCTACTGGGGGATGCACCCGATAAACTCATCTTT	CALGELTLTLLGDAPDKLIF
.	TRDD3	TRDV1	TRDJ1	TGTGCTCTTGGGGCCCGCAGGGCTCGACCCTCAGCTATGGGGGAAGACACCGATAAACTCATCTTT	CALGARRARPSAMGEDTDKLIF
few	TRDD3	TRDV1	TRDJ1	TGTGCTCTTGGGGACACGCATCGTACTGGGGGATACGCTCTCTGGTACACCGATAAACTCATCTTT	CALGDTHRTGGYALWYTDKLIF
.	TRDD3	TRDV1	TRDJ1	TGTGCTCTTGGGGAATGTCGGGGGGATACGGAGGGTAAACTCATCTTT	CALGECRGDTEGKLIF
few	.	TRDV1	TRDJ1	TGTGCTCTTGGGTTCCAGTTTCTAGAGGTTGGGGCTTTGGGCGGCGATAAACTCATCTTT	CALGFQFLEVGALGGDKLIF
few	.	TRDV1	TRDJ1	TGTGCTCTTGGGGGCTGCCCGGGGGAACACACCGATAAACTCATCTTT	CALGGCPGEHTDKLIF
few	TRDD3	TRDV1	TRDJ1	TGTGCTCTTGGGGAACAGTTCAAGGTGGGACTGGGGGACACCGATAAACTCATCTTT	CALGEQFKVGLGDTDKLIF
.	TRDD3	TRDV1	TRDJ1	TGTGCTCTTGGGGAAAACTTGGCTCTCTGGGGGCCTCACACCGATAAACTCATCTTT	CALGENLALWGPHTDKLIF
.	TRDD3	TRDV1	TRDJ1	TGTGCTCTTGGGGAACTATCATCCCGACCTACTGGGGGATCTTTCACCGATAAACTCATCTTT	CALGELSSRPTGGSFTDKLIF
.	.	TRDV1	TRDJ1	TGTGCTCTTGGTTCCTCCTGGGGATTCGATAAACTCATCTTT	CALGSSWGFDKLIF
.	TRDD2	TRDV1	TRDJ1	TGTGCTCTTGGGGACCAATTCCTACCCCGGCTACTGACTACCGATAAACTCATCTTT	CALGDQFLPRLLTTDKLIF